This TCR beta chain originates from a study of blood T cell repertoires in COVID-19. Looking at the study overall: The samples span acute and convalescent COVID-19 from the United States, Italy and Spain.

Unmatched junction bases numbered 7, after V lost 4 bases and J lost 7 bases. The CDR3 covers 15 residues. Germline assignment: CDR1 SGDLS and CDR2 YYNGEE. Individuals drawn from approximately 26 US areas were about 18 to 95 years old. Cohort 3 recovery required two negative PCRs, clearance, or symptom resolution. Authors' data handling: For nucleated cells, counts were estimated from reference gene primer amplification. Method: immunoSEQ multiplex PCR; TCRdb's copy keeps in-frame clones and lacks some. From that table come the V and J calls and clone size; the DNA was used to work out D and trimming. The top ten hold approximately 10% of the sample, which has over 200,000 clones, nearly 90% seen once.

The genes are TRBV9 and TRBJ2-2, with 10 nucleotides matching TRBD2. Sequencing was done on a sample of PBMCs or T cells enriched from blood (not recorded which). This TCR came from a man aged 25-40 years who had recovered from COVID-19. In DNA form, the CDR3 reads TGTGCCAGCAGCCCCCAGCGGGGGGGCGTCGGGGAGCTGTTTTTT. Protein: CASSPQRGGVGELFF.